What follows is one T cell receptor beta chain and its context. The source of the sample is a study of blood T cell repertoires in COVID-19. Germline lookup yields CDR1 MGHDK and CDR2 SYGVNS. This CDR3 has 15 amino acids. The ends were cut back, 3 bases at V and 4 bases at J, with 12 bases in the middle. Recovery meant two consecutive negative NP/OP PCR tests, professional clearance, or resolved symptoms. The table came from immunoSEQ multiplex PCR; TCRdb's copy has only in-frame clones and leaves some out. Of approximately 440,000 clones listed, approximately 86% are singletons. The sequenced material came from PBMCs or T cells enriched from blood (not recorded which). V and J are TRBV25-1 and TRBJ1-4, with TRBD1 as a possible D gene (5 bases). The receptor comes from a woman between 18 and 29 years old who had recovered from COVID-19. The CDR3, as DNA: TGTGCCAGCAGTGACTGGACGGGGGATAATGAAAAACTGTTTTTT. The encoded protein is CASSDWTGDNEKLFF.